In its sample, the clone carrying this T cell receptor beta chain was seen many times. Its antigen is as yet unknown. This record belongs to a study of T-cell reconstitution after alpha-beta-depleted transplantation in children. Findings of the study overall: Several hundred rapidly expanded clones from non-depleted graft cells reportedly supplied alpha-beta T cells about two months post-transplant. Newly made T cells mostly supplied T-cell counts and diversity one year after transplant. After transplant, high TCRbeta diversity at day 60 in some patients arose from surviving recipient T cells and thymic progenitors.

Library preparation (for TCRbeta) was performed with unique molecular identifiers. TCRdb re-called the PCR reads with MiXCR, one entry per CDR3 protein. This table holds about 180,000 distinct CDR3 sequences, more than 9.5% found once. Trimming removed 6 bases at V and 2 bases at J, with 10 bases between. CDR1 is DFQATT, CDR2 SNEGSKA, per germline (reference sequence). The CDR3 spans 12 residues. The chain is built from TRBV20-1 and TRBJ1-1; tentatively, D is TRBD1 (5 bases). This sequence originates from a boy under 10 years old with acute myeloid leukemia, due to receive a stem cell transplant. Sequenced here: PBMCs, sampled before TCRalphabeta/CD19-depleted stem cell transplant. Here the CDR3 reads CSARQINTEAFF. For the CDR3, the DNA is TGCAGTGCCCGACAGATAAACACTGAAGCTTTCTTT.